A single T cell receptor beta chain is shown here with its context. Its antigen is undetermined. The data were obtained in a study of siplizumab effects on memory and regulatory T cells. Points from the study as a whole: Roughly 80-96% of proliferating CD4+ or CD8+ clones lacked an assignable naive or memory phenotype. Siplizumab significantly reduced alloreactive sequences traceable to unstimulated CD4+ memory cells.

The germline V gene has CDR1 SGDLS and CDR2 YYNGEE. Trimming removed 4 bases from V and 4 bases from J, with 11 bases in between. The CDR3 covers 13 residues. Per sample, about 10^5 TCR templates underwent assay. Profiled with immunoSEQ multiplex PCR; TCRdb holds only in-frame clones, not every one. This table has roughly 68,000 clones, around 96% appearing once. The chain combines TRBV9 with TRBJ1-2, with D uncertain. The TCR comes from a human donor in good health. Sequenced material: naive CD8+ T cells sorted from blood. The DNA for the CDR3 is TGTGCCAGCAGCCCCCCCGAGGGCTATGGCTACACCTTC. Translating it yields CASSPPEGYGYTF.